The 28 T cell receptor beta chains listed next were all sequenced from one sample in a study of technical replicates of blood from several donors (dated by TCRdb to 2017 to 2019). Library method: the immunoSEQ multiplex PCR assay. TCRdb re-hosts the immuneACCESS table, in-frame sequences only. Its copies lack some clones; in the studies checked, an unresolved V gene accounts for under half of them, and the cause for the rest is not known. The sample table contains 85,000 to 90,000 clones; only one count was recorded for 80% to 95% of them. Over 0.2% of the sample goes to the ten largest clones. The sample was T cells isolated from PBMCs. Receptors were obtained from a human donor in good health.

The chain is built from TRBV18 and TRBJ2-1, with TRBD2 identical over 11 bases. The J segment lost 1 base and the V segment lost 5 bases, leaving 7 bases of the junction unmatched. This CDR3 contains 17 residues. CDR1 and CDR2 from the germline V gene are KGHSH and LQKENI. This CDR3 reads CASSVLAGVRSYNEQFF. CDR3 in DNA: TGTGCCAGCTCAGTACTAGCGGGAGTCAGGTCCTACAATGAGCAGTTCTTC.

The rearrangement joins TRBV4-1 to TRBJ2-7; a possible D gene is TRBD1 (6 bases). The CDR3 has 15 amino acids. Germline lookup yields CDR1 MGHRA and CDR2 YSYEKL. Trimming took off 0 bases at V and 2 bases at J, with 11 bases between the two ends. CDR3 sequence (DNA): TGCGCCAGCAGCCAAGAGAAGGGGGACCCCTACGAGCAGTACTTC. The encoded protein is CASSQEKGDPYEQYF.

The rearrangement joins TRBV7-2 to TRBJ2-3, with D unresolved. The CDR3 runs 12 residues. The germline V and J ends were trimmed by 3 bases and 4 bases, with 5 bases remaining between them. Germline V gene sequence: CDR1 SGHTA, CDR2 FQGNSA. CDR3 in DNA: TGTGCCAGCAGCTTTTCTCCAGATACGCAGTATTTT. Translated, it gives CASSFSPDTQYF.

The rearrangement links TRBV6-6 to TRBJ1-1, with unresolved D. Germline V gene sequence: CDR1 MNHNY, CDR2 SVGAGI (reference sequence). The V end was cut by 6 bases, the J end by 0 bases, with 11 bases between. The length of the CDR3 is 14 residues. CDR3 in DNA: TGTGCCAGCAGCACCCGGGGATTGAACACTGAAGCTTTCTTT. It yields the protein CASSTRGLNTEAFF.

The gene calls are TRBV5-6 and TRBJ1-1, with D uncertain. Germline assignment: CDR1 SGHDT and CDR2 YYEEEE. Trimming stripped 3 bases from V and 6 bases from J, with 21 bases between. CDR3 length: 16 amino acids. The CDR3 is CASSWNAGSDLPEAFF. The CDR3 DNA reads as TGTGCCAGCAGCTGGAATGCGGGGAGCGATCTCCCTGAAGCTTTCTTT.

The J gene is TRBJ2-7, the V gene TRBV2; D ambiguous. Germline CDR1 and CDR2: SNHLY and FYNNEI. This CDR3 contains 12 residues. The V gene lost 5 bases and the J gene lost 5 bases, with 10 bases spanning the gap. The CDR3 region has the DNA TGTGCCAGCAGTTCCATCCCGGACGAGCAGTACTTC. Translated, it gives CASSSIPDEQYF.

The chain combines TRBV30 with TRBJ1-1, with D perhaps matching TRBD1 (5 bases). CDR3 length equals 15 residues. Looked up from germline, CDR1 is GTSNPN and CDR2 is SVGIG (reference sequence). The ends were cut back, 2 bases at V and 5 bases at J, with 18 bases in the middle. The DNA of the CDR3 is TGTGCCTGGAGTCTCCGGGACTTTTTCGTAACTGAAGCTTTCTTT. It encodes CAWSLRDFFVTEAFF. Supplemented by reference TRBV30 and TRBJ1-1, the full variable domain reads SQTIHQWPATLVQPVGSPLSLECTVEGTSNPNLYWYRQAAGRGLQLLFYSVGIGQISSEVPQNLSASRPQDRQFILSSKKLLLSDSGFYLCAWSLRDFFVTEAFFGQGTRLTVV.

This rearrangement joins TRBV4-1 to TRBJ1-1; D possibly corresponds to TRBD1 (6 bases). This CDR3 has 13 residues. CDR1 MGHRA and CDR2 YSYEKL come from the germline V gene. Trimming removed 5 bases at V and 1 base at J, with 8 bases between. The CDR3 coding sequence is TGCGCCAGCAGCAAGACAGGGAACACTGAAGCTTTCTTT. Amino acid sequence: CASSKTGNTEAFF.

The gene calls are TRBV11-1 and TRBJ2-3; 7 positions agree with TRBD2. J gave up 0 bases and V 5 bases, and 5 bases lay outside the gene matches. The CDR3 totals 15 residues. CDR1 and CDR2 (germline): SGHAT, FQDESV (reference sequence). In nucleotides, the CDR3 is TGTGCCAGCAGCACACTAGCGCCCAGCACAGATACGCAGTATTTT. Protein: CASSTLAPSTDTQYF.

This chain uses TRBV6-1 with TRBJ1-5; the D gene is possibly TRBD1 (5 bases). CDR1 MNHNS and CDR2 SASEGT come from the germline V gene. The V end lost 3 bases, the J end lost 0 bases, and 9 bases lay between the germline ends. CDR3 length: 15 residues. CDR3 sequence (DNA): TGTGCCAGCAGTGACGGGACTTATAGCAATCAGCCCCAGCATTTT. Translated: CASSDGTYSNQPQHF.

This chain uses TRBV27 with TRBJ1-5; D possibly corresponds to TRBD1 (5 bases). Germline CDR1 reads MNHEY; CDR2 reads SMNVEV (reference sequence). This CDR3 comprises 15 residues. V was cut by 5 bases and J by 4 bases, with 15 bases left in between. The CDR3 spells CASSPPGEGNQPQHF. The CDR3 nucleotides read TGTGCCAGCAGTCCCCCCGGGGAGGGGAATCAGCCCCAGCATTTT.

CDR3 sequence reads: CASSQDPGLAGGPIYNEQFF. The CDR3 nucleotides read TGTGCCAGCAGCCAAGACCCGGGACTAGCGGGGGGGCCTATATACAATGAGCAGTTCTTC. The chain uses TRBV4-2 and TRBJ2-1; 16 bases match TRBD2. Germline assignment: CDR1 LGHNA and CDR2 YNFKEQ. J was trimmed by 4 bases and V by 0 bases; bases with no gene match: 9. This CDR3 region has 20 residues.

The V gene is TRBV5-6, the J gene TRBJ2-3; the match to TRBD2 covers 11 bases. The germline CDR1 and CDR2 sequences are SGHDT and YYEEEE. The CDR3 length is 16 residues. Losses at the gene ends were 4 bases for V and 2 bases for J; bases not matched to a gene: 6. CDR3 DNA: TGTGCCAGCAGCGGGCTGACTAGCGGGGTCACAGATACGCAGTATTTT. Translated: CASSGLTSGVTDTQYF.

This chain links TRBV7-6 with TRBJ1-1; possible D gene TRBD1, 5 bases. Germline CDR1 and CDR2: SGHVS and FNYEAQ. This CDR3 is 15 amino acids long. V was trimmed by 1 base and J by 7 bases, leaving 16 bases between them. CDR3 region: CASSLEGTGSSEAFF. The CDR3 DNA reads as TGTGCCAGCAGCTTAGAAGGCACAGGTAGTAGTGAAGCTTTCTTT.

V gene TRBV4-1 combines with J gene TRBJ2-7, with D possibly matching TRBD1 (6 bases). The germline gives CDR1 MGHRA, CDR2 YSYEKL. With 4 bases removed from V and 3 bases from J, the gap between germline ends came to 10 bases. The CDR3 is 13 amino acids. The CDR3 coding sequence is TGCGCCAGCAGCCCGGGACACGGCTACGAGCAGTACTTC. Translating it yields CASSPGHGYEQYF.

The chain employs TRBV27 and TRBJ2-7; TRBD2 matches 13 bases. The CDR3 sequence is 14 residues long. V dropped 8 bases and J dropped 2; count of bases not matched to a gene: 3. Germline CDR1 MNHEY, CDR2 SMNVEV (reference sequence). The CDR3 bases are TGTGCCAGCGGCGGGACTAGCGGGGCCTACGAGCAGTACTTC. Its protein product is CASGGTSGAYEQYF.

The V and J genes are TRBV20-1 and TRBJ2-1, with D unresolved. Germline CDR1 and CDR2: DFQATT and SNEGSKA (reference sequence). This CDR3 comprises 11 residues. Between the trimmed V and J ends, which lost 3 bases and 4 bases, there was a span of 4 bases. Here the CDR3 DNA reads TGCAGTGCTAGGACTTACAATGAGCAGTTCTTC. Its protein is CSARTYNEQFF.

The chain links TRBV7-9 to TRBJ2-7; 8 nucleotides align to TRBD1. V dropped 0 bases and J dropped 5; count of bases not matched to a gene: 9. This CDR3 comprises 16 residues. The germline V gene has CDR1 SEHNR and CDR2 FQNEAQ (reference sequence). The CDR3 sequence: CASSLALGDRHHEQYF. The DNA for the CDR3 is TGTGCCAGCAGCTTAGCGCTCGGGGACAGGCACCACGAGCAGTACTTC. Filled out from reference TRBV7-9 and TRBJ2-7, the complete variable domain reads DTGVSQNPRHKITKRGQNVTFRCDPISEHNRLYWYRQTLGQGPEFLTYFQNEAQLEKSRLLSDRFSAERPKGSFSTLEIQRTEQGDSAMYLCASSLALGDRHHEQYFGPGTRLTVT.

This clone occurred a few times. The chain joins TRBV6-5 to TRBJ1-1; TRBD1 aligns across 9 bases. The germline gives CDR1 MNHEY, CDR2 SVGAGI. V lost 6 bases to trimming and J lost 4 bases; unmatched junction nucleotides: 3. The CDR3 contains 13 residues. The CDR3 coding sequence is TGTGCCAGCAGCAGACAGGGGGGCACTGAAGCTTTCTTT. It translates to CASSRQGGTEAFF.

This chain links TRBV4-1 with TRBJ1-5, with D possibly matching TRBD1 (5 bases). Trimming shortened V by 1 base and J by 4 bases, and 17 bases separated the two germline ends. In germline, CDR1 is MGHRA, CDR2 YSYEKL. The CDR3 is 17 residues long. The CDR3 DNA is TGCGCCAGCAGCCAAGCGTATCACGAGGACACTAATCAGCCCCAGCATTTT. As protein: CASSQAYHEDTNQPQHF.

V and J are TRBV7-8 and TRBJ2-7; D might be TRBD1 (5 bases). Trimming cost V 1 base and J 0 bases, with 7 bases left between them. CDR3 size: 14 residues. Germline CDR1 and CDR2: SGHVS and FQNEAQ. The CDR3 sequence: CASSLVQVSYEQYF. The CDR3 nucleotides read TGTGCCAGCAGCTTAGTACAGGTCTCCTACGAGCAGTACTTC.

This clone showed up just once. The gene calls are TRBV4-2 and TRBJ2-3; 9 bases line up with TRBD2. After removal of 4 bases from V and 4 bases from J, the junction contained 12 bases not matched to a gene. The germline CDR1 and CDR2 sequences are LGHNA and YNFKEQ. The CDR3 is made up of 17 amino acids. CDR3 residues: CASSPKVAGGRSDTQYF. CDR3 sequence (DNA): TGTGCCAGCAGCCCTAAGGTCGCGGGGGGGCGATCAGATACGCAGTATTTT.

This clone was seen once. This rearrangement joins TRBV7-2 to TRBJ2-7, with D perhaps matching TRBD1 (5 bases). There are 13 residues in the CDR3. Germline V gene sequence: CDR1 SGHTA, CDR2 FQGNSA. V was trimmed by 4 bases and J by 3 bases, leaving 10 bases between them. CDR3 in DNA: TGTGCCAGCAGCTCCCCGACAGTCTACGAGCAGTACTTC. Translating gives CASSSPTVYEQYF.

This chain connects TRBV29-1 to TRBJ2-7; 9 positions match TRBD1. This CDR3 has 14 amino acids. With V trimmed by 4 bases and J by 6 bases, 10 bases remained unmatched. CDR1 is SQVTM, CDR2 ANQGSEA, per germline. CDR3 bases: TGCAGCGTTGGCAGGACAGGGGCCGTTCGCGAGCAGTACTTC. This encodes CSVGRTGAVREQYF.

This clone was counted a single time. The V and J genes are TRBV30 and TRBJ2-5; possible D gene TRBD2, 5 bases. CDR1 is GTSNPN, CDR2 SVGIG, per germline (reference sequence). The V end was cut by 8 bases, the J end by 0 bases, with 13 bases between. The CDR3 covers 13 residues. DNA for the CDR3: TGTGCCATGCCCACCGGGAACCAAGAGACCCAGTACTTC. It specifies CAMPTGNQETQYF. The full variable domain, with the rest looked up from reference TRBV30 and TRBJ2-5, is SQTIHQWPATLVQPVGSPLSLECTVEGTSNPNLYWYRQAAGRGLQLLFYSVGIGQISSEVPQNLSASRPQDRQFILSSKKLLLSDSGFYLCAMPTGNQETQYFGPGTRLLVL.

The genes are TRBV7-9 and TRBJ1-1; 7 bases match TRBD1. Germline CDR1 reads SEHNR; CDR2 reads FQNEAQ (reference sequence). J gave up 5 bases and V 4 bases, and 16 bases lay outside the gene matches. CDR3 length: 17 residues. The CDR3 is CASSSGGGSPLRTEAFF. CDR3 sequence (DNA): TGTGCCAGCAGCTCAGGAGGGGGCTCCCCCCTTAGAACTGAAGCTTTCTTT.

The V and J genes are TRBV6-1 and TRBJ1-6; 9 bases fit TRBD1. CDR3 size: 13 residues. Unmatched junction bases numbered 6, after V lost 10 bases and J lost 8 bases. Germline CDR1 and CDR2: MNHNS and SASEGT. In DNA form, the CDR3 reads TGTGCCACCCTAGGACAGGGGCATTCACCCCTCCACTTT. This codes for CATLGQGHSPLHF.

CDR3 in amino acids: CASLKGQGIYEQYF. For the CDR3, the DNA is TGTGCCAGCTTAAAGGGACAGGGGATTTACGAGCAGTACTTC. This rearrangement joins TRBV2 to TRBJ2-7, with 10 bases fitting TRBD1. This CDR3 has 14 amino acids. Germline-derived CDR1 and CDR2 are SNHLY and FYNNEI. J lost 4 bases, V lost 8 bases, and 8 bases had no gene match.